This TCR beta chain was profiled in a study of STAT3 mutations in large granular lymphocyte leukemia. A note on this clone: The antigen is not known.

Study-level results: Every T-LGLL patient had at least one immunodominant TCRbeta clonotype.

Each sample's TCRbeta library yielded on average around 41,000 productive templates. The assay was immunoSEQ multiplex PCR, and TCRdb's table has in-frame clones only and misses some. Among 1,600 or so clones, 86% were seen once, and the ten largest hold about 15%. Germline trimming cut 5 bases from V and 5 bases from J; bases unmatched to any gene: 10. Germline CDR1 reads SGHTA; CDR2 reads FQGTGA. The CDR3 covers 15 residues. This rearrangement joins TRBV7-3 to TRBJ1-1; 8 bases map to TRBD1. The receptor was isolated from a woman aged 40 to 49 with T-cell large granular lymphocyte leukemia. Some clones in this sample may be carry-over from other donors' samples. The specimen sequenced was peripheral blood mononuclear cells. The CDR3 loop is CASSHGDRRSTEAFF. Written as DNA, the CDR3 is TGTGCCAGCAGCCATGGGGACAGGAGGAGTACTGAAGCTTTCTTT.